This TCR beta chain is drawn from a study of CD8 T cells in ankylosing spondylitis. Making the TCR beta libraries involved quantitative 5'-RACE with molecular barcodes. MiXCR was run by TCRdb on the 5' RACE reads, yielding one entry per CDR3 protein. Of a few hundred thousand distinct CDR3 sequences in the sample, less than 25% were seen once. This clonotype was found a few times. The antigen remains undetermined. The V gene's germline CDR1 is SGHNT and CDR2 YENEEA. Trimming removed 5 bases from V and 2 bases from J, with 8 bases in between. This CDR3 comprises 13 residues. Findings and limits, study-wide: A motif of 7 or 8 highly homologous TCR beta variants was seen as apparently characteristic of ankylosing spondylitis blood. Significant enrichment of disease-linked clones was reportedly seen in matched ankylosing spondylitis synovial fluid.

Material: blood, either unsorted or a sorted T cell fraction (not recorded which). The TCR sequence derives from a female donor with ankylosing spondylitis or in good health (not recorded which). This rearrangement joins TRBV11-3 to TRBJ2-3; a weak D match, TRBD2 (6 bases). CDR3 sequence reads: CASSGGNTDTQYF. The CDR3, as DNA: TGTGCCAGCAGCGGGGGGAACACAGATACGCAGTATTTT.